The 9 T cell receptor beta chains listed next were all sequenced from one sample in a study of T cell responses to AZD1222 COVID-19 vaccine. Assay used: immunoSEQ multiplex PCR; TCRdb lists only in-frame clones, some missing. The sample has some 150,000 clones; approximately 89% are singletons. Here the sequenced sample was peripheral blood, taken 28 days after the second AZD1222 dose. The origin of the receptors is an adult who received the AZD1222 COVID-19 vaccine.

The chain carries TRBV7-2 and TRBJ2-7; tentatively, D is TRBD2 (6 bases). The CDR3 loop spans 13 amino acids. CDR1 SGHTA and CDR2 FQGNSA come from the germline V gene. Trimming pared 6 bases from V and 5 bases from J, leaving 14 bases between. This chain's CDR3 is CASRFSSANEQYF. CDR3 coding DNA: TGTGCCAGCAGATTTTCTAGCGCAAACGAGCAGTACTTC.

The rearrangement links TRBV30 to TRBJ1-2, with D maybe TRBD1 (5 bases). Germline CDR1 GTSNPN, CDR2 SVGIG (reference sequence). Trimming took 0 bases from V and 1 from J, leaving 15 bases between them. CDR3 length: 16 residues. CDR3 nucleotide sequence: TGTGCCTGGAGTGTACACGGTCGGGGGGGTAACTATGGCTACACCTTC. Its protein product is CAWSVHGRGGNYGYTF.

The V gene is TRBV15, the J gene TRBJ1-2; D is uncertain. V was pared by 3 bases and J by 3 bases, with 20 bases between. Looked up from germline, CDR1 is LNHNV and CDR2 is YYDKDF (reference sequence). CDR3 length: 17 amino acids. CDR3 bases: TGTGCCACCAGCAGTCCCCTAGGGAATGCGGTCGACTATGGCTACACCTTC. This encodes CATSSPLGNAVDYGYTF.

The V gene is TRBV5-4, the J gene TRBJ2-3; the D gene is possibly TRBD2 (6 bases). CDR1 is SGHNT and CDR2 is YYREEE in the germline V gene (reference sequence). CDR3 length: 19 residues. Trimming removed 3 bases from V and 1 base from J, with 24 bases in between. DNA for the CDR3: TGTGCCAGCAGCTCGGCAAGGGCCCTGCGGGACGGCGGCACAGATACGCAGTATTTT. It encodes CASSSARALRDGGTDTQYF.

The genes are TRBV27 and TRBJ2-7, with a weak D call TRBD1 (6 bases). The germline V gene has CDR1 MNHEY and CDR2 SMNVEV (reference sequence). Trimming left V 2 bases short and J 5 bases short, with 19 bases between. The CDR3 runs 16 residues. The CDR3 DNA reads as TGTGCCAGCAGTTTACGCTTGACAGGCCTCGGAGACGAGCAGTACTTC. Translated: CASSLRLTGLGDEQYF.

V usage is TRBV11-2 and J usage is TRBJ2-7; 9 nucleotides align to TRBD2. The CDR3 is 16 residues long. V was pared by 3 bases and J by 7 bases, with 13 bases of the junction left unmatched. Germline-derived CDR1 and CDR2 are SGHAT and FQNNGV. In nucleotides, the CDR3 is TGTGCCAGCAGCTTCGCCGTGACTAGAGCGGGAGGAGAGCAGTACTTC. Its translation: CASSFAVTRAGGEQYF.

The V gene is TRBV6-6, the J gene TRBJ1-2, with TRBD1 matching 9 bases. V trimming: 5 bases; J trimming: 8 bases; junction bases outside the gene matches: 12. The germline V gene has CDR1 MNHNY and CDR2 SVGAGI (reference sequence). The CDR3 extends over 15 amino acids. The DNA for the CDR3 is TGTGCCAGCAGTAACCGGGACAGGGAGTGGGAAGGCTACACCTTC. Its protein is CASSNRDREWEGYTF.

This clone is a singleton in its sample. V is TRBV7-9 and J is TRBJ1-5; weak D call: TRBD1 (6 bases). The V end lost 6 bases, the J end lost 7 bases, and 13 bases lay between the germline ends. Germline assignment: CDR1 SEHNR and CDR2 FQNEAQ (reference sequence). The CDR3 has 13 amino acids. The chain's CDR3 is CASRQGAGQPQHF. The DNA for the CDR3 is TGTGCCAGCAGACAGGGAGCTGGGCAGCCCCAGCATTTT.

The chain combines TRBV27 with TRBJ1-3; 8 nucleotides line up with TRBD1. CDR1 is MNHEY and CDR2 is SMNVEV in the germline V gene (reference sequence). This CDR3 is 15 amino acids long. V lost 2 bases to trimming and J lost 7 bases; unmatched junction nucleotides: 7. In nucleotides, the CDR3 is TGTGCCAGCAGTTTAATAGGGACAGGAGAGAACACCATATATTTT. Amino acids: CASSLIGTGENTIYF.